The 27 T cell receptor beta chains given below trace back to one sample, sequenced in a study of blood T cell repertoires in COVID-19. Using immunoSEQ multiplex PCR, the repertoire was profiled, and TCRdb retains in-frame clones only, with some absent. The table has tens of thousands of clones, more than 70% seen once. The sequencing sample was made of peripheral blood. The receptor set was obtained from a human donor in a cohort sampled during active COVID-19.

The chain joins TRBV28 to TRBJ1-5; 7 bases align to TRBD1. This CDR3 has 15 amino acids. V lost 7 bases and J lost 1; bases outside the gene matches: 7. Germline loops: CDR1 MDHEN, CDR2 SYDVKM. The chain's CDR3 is CASTPGGSSNQPQHF. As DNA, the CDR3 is TGTGCCAGCACCCCAGGGGGGTCGAGCAATCAGCCCCAGCATTTT. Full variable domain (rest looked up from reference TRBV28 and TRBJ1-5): DVKVTQSSRYLVKRTGEKVFLECVQDMDHENMFWYRQDPGLGLRLIYFSYDVKMKEKGDIPEGYSVSREKKERFSLILESASTNQTSMYLCASTPGGSSNQPQHFGDGTRLSIL.

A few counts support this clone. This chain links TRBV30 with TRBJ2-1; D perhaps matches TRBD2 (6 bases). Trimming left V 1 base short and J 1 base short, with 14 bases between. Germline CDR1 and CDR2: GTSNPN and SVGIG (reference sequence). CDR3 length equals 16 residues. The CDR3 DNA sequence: TGTGCCTGGAGTGGGCCCCTAGCGCCGTCCTACAATGAGCAGTTCTTC. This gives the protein CAWSGPLAPSYNEQFF.

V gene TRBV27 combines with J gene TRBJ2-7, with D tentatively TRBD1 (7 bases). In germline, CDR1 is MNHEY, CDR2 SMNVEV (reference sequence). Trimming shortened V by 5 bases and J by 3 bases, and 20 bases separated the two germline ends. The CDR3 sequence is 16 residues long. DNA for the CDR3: TGTGCCAGCAGTCCTGACTCTGCAGGGGGGAGCTACGAGCAGTACTTC. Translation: CASSPDSAGGSYEQYF.

This chain's CDR3 is CASSSKGGDYNSPLHF. DNA of the CDR3: TGTGCCAGCAGTTCAAAAGGGGGCGACTATAATTCACCCCTCCACTTT. This chain uses TRBV3-1 (or the pseudogene TRBV3-2) with TRBJ1-6; 7 positions match TRBD1. V shed 6 bases and J 3 bases; nucleotides not matched to a gene: 8. The CDR3 totals 16 residues. Germline V gene data show CDR1 as LGHDT and CDR2 as YNNKEL (reference sequence).

CDR3 sequence reads: CASKLGQGADYEQYF. The DNA of the CDR3 is TGCGCCAGCAAGCTGGGACAGGGGGCCGACTACGAGCAGTACTTC. The rearrangement uses TRBV5-1 and TRBJ2-7; TRBD1 matches 12 bases. From germline, CDR1 is SGHRS and CDR2 YFSETQ. The ends lost 6 bases at V and 3 bases at J; junction bases unmatched: 7. The CDR3 length is 15 residues.

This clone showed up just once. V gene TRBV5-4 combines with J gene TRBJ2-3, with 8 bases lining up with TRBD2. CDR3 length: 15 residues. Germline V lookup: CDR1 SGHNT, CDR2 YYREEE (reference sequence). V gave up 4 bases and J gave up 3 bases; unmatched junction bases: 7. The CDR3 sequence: CASSARGGLTDTQYF. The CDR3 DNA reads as TGTGCCAGCAGCGCACGGGGGGGTCTGACAGATACGCAGTATTTT.

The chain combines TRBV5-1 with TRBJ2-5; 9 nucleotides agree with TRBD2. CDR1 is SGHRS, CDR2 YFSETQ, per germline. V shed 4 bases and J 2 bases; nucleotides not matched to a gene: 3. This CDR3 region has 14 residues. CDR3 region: CASSEAGGQETQYF. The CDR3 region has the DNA TGCGCCAGCAGCGAGGCGGGGGGGCAAGAGACCCAGTACTTC. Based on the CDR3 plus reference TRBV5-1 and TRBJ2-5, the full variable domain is KAGVTQTPRYLIKTRGQQVTLSCSPISGHRSVSWYQQTPGQGLQFLFEYFSETQRNKGNFPGRFSGRQFSNSRSEMNVSTLELGDSALYLCASSEAGGQETQYFGPGTRLLVL.

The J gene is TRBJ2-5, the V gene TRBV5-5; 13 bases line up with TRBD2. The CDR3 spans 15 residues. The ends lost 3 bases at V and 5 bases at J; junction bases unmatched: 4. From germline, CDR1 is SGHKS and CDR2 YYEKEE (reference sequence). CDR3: CASSSGLAGMETQYF. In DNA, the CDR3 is TGTGCCAGCAGCTCGGGACTAGCGGGAATGGAGACCCAGTACTTC.

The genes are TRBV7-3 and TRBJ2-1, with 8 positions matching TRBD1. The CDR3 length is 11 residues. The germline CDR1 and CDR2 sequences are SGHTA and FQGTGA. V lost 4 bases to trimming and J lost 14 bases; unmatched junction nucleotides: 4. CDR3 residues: CASSSGQGKFF. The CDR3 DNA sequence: TGTGCCAGCAGCTCCGGACAGGGAAAGTTCTTC.

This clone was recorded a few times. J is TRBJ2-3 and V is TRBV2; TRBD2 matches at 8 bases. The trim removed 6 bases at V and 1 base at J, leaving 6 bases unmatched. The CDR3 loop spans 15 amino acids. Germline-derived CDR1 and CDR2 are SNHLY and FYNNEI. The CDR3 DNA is TGTGCCAGCAGAACAGCGGGAGTTGGCACAGATACGCAGTATTTT. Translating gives CASRTAGVGTDTQYF.

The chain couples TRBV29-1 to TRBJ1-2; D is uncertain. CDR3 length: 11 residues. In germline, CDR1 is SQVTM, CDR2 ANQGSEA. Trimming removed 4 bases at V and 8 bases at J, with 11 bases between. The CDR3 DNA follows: TGCAGCGTTGCCTTAGTACCCGGCTACACCTTC. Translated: CSVALVPGYTF.

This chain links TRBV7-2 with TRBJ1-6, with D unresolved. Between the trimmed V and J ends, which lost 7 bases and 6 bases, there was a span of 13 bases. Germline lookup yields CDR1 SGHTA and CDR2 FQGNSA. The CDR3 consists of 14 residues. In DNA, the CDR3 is TGTGCCAGCACCCCGAGGGATGTTAATTCACCCCTCCACTTT. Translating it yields CASTPRDVNSPLHF.

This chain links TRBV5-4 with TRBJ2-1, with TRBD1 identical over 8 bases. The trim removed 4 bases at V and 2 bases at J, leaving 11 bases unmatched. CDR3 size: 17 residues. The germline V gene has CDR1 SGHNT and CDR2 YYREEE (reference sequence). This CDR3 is CASSHPDRGGTYNEQFF. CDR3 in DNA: TGTGCCAGCAGCCATCCCGACAGGGGCGGGACCTACAATGAGCAGTTCTTC.

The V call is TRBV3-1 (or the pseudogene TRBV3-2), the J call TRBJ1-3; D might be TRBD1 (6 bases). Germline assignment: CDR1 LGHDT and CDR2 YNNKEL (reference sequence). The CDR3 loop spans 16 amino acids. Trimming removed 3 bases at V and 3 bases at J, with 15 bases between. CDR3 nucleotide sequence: TGTGCCAGCAGCCACACCAGGGGAGTCCGTGGAAACACCATATATTTT. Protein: CASSHTRGVRGNTIYF.

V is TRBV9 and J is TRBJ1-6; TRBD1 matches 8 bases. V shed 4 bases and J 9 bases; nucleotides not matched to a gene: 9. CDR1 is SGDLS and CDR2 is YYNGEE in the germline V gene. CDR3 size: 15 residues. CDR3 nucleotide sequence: TGTGCCAGCAGCAATCATGGACAGGGAGGTTCACCCCTCCACTTT. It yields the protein CASSNHGQGGSPLHF.

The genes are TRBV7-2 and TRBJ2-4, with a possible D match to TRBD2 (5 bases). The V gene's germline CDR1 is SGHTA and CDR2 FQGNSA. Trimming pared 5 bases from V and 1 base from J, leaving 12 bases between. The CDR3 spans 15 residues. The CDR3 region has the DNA TGTGCCAGCAGCCCGCGGAGGCCGGCCAAAAACATTCAGTACTTC. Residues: CASSPRRPAKNIQYF.

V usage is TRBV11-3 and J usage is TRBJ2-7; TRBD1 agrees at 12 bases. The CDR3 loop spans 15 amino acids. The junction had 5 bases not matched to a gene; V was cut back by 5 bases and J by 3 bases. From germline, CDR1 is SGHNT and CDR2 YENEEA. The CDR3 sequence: CASSPGTGGHYEQYF. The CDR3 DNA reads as TGTGCCAGCAGCCCGGGGACAGGGGGCCACTACGAGCAGTACTTC.

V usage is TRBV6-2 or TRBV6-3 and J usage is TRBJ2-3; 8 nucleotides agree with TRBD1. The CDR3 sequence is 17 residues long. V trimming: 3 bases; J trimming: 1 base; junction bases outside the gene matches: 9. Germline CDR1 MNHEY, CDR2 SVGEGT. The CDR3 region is CASSYQTGATGTDTQYF. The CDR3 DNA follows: TGTGCCAGCAGTTATCAGACAGGGGCAACCGGCACAGATACGCAGTATTTT.

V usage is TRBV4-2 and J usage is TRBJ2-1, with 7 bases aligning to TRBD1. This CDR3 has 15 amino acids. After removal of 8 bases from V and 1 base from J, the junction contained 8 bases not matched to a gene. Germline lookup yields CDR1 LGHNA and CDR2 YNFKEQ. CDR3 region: CASGVNRGSYNEQFF. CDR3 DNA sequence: TGTGCCAGCGGGGTTAACAGGGGTTCCTACAATGAGCAGTTCTTC.

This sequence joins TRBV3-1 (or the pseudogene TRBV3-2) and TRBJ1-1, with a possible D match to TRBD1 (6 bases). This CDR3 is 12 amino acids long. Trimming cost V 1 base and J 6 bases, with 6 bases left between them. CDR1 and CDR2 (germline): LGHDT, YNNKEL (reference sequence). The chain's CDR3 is CASSQGTAEAFF. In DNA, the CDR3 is TGTGCCAGCAGCCAAGGGACAGCTGAAGCTTTCTTT.

The CDR3 DNA sequence: TGCGCCAGCAGCCAAGATATTAGAAGACAGGGGATTAATGGCTACACCTTC. Protein: CASSQDIRRQGINGYTF. The chain links TRBV4-1 to TRBJ1-2; 8 nucleotides align to TRBD1. The V gene end was trimmed by 0 bases and the J gene end by 6 bases; junction bases not matched to a gene: 12. From germline, CDR1 is MGHRA and CDR2 YSYEKL. The CDR3 length is 17 residues.

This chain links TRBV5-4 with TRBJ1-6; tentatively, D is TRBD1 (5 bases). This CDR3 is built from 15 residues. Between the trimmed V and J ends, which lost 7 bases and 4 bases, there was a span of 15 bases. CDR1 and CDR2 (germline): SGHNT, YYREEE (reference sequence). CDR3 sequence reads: CASGSAGQYNSPLHF. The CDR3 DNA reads TGTGCCAGCGGCTCGGCAGGGCAATATAATTCACCCCTCCACTTT.

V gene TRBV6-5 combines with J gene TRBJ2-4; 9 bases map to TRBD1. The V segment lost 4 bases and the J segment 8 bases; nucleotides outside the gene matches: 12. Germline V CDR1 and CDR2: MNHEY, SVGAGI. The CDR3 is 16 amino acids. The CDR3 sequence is CASSSLTGGAWDIQYF. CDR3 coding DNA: TGTGCCAGCAGTTCCCTCACAGGGGGCGCATGGGACATTCAGTACTTC.

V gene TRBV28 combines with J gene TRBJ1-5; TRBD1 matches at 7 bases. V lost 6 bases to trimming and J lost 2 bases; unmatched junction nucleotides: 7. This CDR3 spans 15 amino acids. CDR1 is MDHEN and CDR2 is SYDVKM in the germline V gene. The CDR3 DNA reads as TGTGCCAGCAGAACACAGGGGACGCGCAATCAGCCCCAGCATTTT. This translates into CASRTQGTRNQPQHF. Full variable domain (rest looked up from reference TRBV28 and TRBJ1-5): DVKVTQSSRYLVKRTGEKVFLECVQDMDHENMFWYRQDPGLGLRLIYFSYDVKMKEKGDIPEGYSVSREKKERFSLILESASTNQTSMYLCASRTQGTRNQPQHFGDGTRLSIL.

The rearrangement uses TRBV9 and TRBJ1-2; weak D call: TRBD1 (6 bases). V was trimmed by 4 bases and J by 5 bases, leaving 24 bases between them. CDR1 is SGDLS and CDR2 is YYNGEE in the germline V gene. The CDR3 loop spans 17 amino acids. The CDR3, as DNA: TGTGCCAGCAGCCCCTCGACAGGCACAACTTTTCGTTATGGCTACACCTTC. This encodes CASSPSTGTTFRYGYTF.

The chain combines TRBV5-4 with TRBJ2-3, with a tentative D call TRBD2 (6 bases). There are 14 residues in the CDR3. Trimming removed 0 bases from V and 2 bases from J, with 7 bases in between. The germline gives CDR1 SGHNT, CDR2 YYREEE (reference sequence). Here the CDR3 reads CASSLGLVTDTQYF. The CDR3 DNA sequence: TGTGCCAGCAGCTTGGGACTAGTCACAGATACGCAGTATTTT.

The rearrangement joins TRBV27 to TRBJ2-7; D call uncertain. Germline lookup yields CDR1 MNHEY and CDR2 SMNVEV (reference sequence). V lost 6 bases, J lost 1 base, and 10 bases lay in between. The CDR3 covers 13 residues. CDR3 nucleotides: TGTGCCAGCAGCATGGGCCCTTCCTACGAGCAGTACTTC. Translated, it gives CASSMGPSYEQYF.